The 21 T cell receptor beta chains given below trace back to one sample, sequenced in a study of cytomegalovirus exposure and HLA in healthy donors. 13 Jbeta primers and 60 Vbeta primers were used for the PCR. This table comes from immunoSEQ multiplex PCR, and its TCRdb copy is limited to in-frame clones, with some not included. The sample has fewer than 200,000 clones, around four fifths seen once. Input material: PBMCs. Every receptor here comes from a man in his forties or fifties in good health and CMV-seronegative.

The chain has TRBV6-4 and TRBJ2-3; the D gene is possibly TRBD2 (6 bases). The CDR3 runs 15 residues. The V and J ends lost 4 bases and 1 base respectively, with 12 bases between them. Germline CDR1 is MRHNA and CDR2 is SNTAGT. This CDR3 reads CASSGWRGGTDTQYF. The CDR3 DNA is TGTGCCAGCAGTGGTTGGCGGGGAGGCACAGATACGCAGTATTTT.

The rearrangement links TRBV4-2 to TRBJ1-6; 7 bases align to TRBD1. The CDR3 extends over 16 amino acids. Germline V lookup: CDR1 LGHNA, CDR2 YNFKEQ. Germline trimming cut 0 bases from V and 5 bases from J; bases unmatched to any gene: 4. CDR3 protein: CASSQEGGRNNSPLHF. The CDR3 nucleotides are TGTGCCAGCAGCCAAGAAGGGGGCCGGAATAATTCACCCCTCCACTTT.

This clone was recorded once. The rearrangement uses TRBV15 and TRBJ2-1; TRBD2 aligns across 8 bases. Germline V gene data show CDR1 as LNHNV and CDR2 as YYDKDF (reference sequence). The CDR3 covers 18 residues. The J segment lost 0 bases and the V segment lost 1 base, leaving 8 bases of the junction unmatched. The CDR3 spells CATSRGGGLAGSYNEQFF. CDR3 DNA sequence: TGTGCCACCAGCAGAGGTGGAGGACTAGCAGGCTCCTACAATGAGCAGTTCTTC.

V and J are TRBV7-2 and TRBJ1-5; D ambiguous. This CDR3 is built from 17 residues. The germline V gene encodes CDR1 SGHTA and CDR2 FQGNSA. V was trimmed by 2 bases and J by 0 bases, leaving 14 bases between them. The DNA for the CDR3 is TGTGCCAGCAGCTTAAATCCCGTGGCGGATAGCAATCAGCCCCAGCATTTT. It is translated as CASSLNPVADSNQPQHF.

This clone has only one observation. The genes are TRBV5-8 and TRBJ2-7; D is possibly TRBD1 (5 bases). CDR3 length: 12 residues. V was pared by 0 bases and J by 4 bases, with 5 bases between. Per germline, CDR1 SGHTS and CDR2 YDEGEE. The CDR3 DNA is TGTGCCAGCAGCTTGGAGGGGTACGAGCAGTACTTC. It encodes CASSLEGYEQYF.

J is TRBJ1-2 and V is TRBV30; TRBD1 matches at 8 bases. V lost 3 bases to trimming and J lost 7 bases; unmatched junction nucleotides: 7. The CDR3 is 13 residues long. Germline loops: CDR1 GTSNPN, CDR2 SVGIG (reference sequence). The CDR3 is CAWRGTGIAGYTF. CDR3 in DNA: TGTGCCTGGAGAGGGACAGGAATTGCTGGCTACACCTTC.

The CDR3 sequence is CASGAGIQETQYF. CDR3 DNA sequence: TGTGCCAGCGGGGCAGGGATTCAAGAGACCCAGTACTTC. The chain links TRBV2 to TRBJ2-5; the D gene is possibly TRBD1 (5 bases). Per the germline V gene, CDR1 is SNHLY and CDR2 is FYNNEI. Trimming stripped 8 bases from V and 2 bases from J, with 12 bases between. CDR3 length equals 13 residues. The full variable domain, its missing parts supplied by reference TRBV2 and TRBJ2-5, is EPEVTQTPSHQVTQMGQEVILRCVPISNHLYFYWYRQILGQKVEFLVSFYNNEISEKSEIFDDQFSVERPDGSNFTLKIRSTKLEDSAMYFCASGAGIQETQYFGPGTRLLVL.

This clone was counted once. The CDR3 sequence is CATRNTGTARYTF. For the CDR3, the DNA is TGTGCCACACGCAATACGGGGACTGCACGCTACACCTTC. J is TRBJ1-2 and V is TRBV5-6; possible D gene TRBD1, 5 bases. V was clipped by 9 bases and J by 9 bases, with 21 bases between them. Germline CDR1 and CDR2: SGHDT and YYEEEE. This CDR3 contains 13 residues.

This chain joins TRBV10-3 and TRBJ2-7, with 7 positions matching TRBD1. The CDR3 is 15 amino acids. J gave up 5 bases and V 2 bases, and 9 bases lay outside the gene matches. Germline lookup yields CDR1 ENHRY and CDR2 SYGVKD. The CDR3 DNA reads TGTGCCATCAGTGAGCCCCGACAGGGTCACAACGAGCAGTACTTC. Its protein product is CAISEPRQGHNEQYF.

The chain couples TRBV19 to TRBJ2-7; 8 bases are a match to TRBD2. J gave up 5 bases and V 7 bases, and 7 bases lay outside the gene matches. Per the germline V gene, CDR1 is LNHDA and CDR2 is SQIVND (reference sequence). The CDR3 is 13 amino acids. The CDR3 bases are TGTGCCAGTAAATTAGCGGGAAGGAACGAGCAGTACTTC. Translated: CASKLAGRNEQYF. Full variable domain (rest looked up from reference TRBV19 and TRBJ2-7): DGGITQSPKYLFRKEGQNVTLSCEQNLNHDAMYWYRQDPGQGLRLIYYSQIVNDFQKGDIAEGYSVSREKKESFPLTVTSAQKNPTAFYLCASKLAGRNEQYFGPGTRLTVT.

The V and J genes are TRBV27 and TRBJ2-7; TRBD1 matches 7 bases. The V gene end was trimmed by 2 bases and the J gene end by 0 bases; junction bases not matched to a gene: 7. CDR1 MNHEY and CDR2 SMNVEV come from the germline V gene (reference sequence). This CDR3 contains 16 residues. The CDR3 DNA reads TGTGCCAGCAGTTTAGGATGGGGACAGAGCTCCTACGAGCAGTACTTC. It translates to CASSLGWGQSSYEQYF.

The genes are TRBV5-1 and TRBJ1-1; D unclear. V was shortened by 0 bases and J by 4 bases, with 13 bases between the two germline ends. CDR3 length equals 15 residues. Germline V gene lookup returns CDR1 SGHRS and CDR2 YFSETQ. CDR3: CASSLGAGNPTEAFF. CDR3 in DNA: TGCGCCAGCAGCTTGGGGGCGGGTAATCCCACTGAAGCTTTCTTT.

The rearrangement links TRBV11-2 to TRBJ2-1, with 7 bases matching TRBD1. Germline trimming cut 5 bases from V and 2 bases from J; bases unmatched to any gene: 3. Germline V gives CDR1 SGHAT, CDR2 FQNNGV. The CDR3 loop spans 14 amino acids. CDR3 in amino acids: CASSPGQTYNEQFF. As DNA, the CDR3 is TGTGCCAGCAGCCCGGGACAGACCTACAATGAGCAGTTCTTC.

The chain joins TRBV30 to TRBJ2-7; 10 nucleotides line up with TRBD1. The CDR3 contains 13 residues. Germline CDR1 GTSNPN, CDR2 SVGIG (reference sequence). After removal of 4 bases from V and 4 bases from J, the junction contained 4 bases not matched to a gene. The CDR3 bases are TGTGCCTGGAAGACAGGGGGCATATACGAGCAGTACTTC. Encoded protein: CAWKTGGIYEQYF.

The genes are TRBV5-1 and TRBJ2-7; weak D call: TRBD1 (5 bases). CDR1 SGHRS and CDR2 YFSETQ come from the germline V gene. The V and J ends lost 4 bases and 2 bases respectively, with 19 bases between them. The CDR3 contains 16 residues. CDR3 in DNA: TGCGCCAGCAGCCCTAACTCAGGGTTGGATCCCTACGAGCAGTACTTC. Encoded protein: CASSPNSGLDPYEQYF. Based on the CDR3 plus reference TRBV5-1 and TRBJ2-7, the full variable domain is KAGVTQTPRYLIKTRGQQVTLSCSPISGHRSVSWYQQTPGQGLQFLFEYFSETQRNKGNFPGRFSGRQFSNSRSEMNVSTLELGDSALYLCASSPNSGLDPYEQYFGPGTRLTVT.

V is TRBV9 and J is TRBJ2-1, with TRBD2 identical over 11 bases. The CDR3 covers 17 residues. The germline V gene has CDR1 SGDLS and CDR2 YYNGEE. V lost 4 bases to trimming and J lost 7 bases; unmatched junction nucleotides: 13. The CDR3 DNA reads TGTGCCAGCAGCCTCAGGATAGCGGGAGGGCCAGAGAATGAGCAGTTCTTC. Translated: CASSLRIAGGPENEQFF.

Written as DNA, the CDR3 is TGTGCCAGCAGCGCCGGGACTAGCGGGAGGGCTTTTAACGAGCAGTACTTC. Amino acids: CASSAGTSGRAFNEQYF. This sequence joins TRBV9 and TRBJ2-7, with 16 positions matching TRBD2. The CDR3 is 17 amino acids. J gave up 5 bases and V 3 bases, and 8 bases lay outside the gene matches. From germline, CDR1 is SGDLS and CDR2 YYNGEE.

This chain connects TRBV2 to TRBJ2-5; 8 bases align to TRBD1. This CDR3 is 15 amino acids long. CDR1 and CDR2 from the germline V gene are SNHLY and FYNNEI. V trimming: 4 bases; J trimming: 5 bases; junction bases outside the gene matches: 9. The CDR3 DNA sequence: TGTGCCAGCAGTGGGTCGGCAGGGGGCAGGGAGACCCAGTACTTC. This gives the protein CASSGSAGGRETQYF.

This chain's CDR3 is CASSKLADGNEQFF. CDR3 coding DNA: TGTGCCAGTAGTAAGCTAGCGGATGGCAATGAGCAGTTCTTC. This rearrangement joins TRBV19 to TRBJ2-1, with 7 bases aligning to TRBD2. CDR1 and CDR2 (germline): LNHDA, SQIVND (reference sequence). This CDR3 spans 14 amino acids. Losses at the gene ends were 4 bases for V and 6 bases for J; bases not matched to a gene: 6.

The gene calls are TRBV19 and TRBJ1-5, with 7 bases fitting TRBD1. Germline CDR1 is LNHDA and CDR2 is SQIVND (reference sequence). V lost 4 bases and J lost 0; bases outside the gene matches: 6. This CDR3 has 16 residues. The CDR3: CASSRIQGYSNQPQHF. Written as DNA, the CDR3 is TGTGCCAGTAGTAGAATACAGGGGTATAGCAATCAGCCCCAGCATTTT.

V is TRBV10-1 and J is TRBJ2-7; 8 positions match TRBD2. CDR1 and CDR2 (germline): WNHNN, SYGVQD (reference sequence). With V trimmed by 3 bases and J by 4 bases, 17 bases remained unmatched. The CDR3 totals 18 residues. The CDR3 sequence is CASSDAPTSGTHHYEQYF. The DNA for the CDR3 is TGCGCCAGCAGTGACGCCCCCACTAGCGGTACTCATCATTACGAGCAGTACTTC.